These T cell receptor beta chains were read from a single sample in a study of beta chain features in type 1 diabetes. Some clones are missing from TCRdb's copy, which holds only in-frame ones; the method was immunoSEQ multiplex PCR. This sample has hundreds of thousands of clones; around 28% occur once, and the top ten carry about 0.06%. The source material was naive CD4+ T cells from blood. These receptors came from a man younger than 35 in good health. Both conserved end residues are part of each CDR3. Fields, in order: clone size, V gene, J gene, D gene, CDR3 length, CDR3 protein, CDR3 DNA. The D gene is left open where the match is weak. Clone size appears in some rows only: once, few, many, or a class for an expanded clone.

-	TRBV30	TRBJ2-5	-	13	CAWRRDIYGTQYF	TGTGCCTGGAGGCGGGACATATACGGGACCCAGTACTTC
-	TRBV30	TRBJ2-5	TRBD1	13	CAWGEGQGVEQYF	TGTGCCTGGGGGGAGGGACAGGGCGTAGAGCAGTACTTC
-	TRBV7-2	TRBJ2-1	-	15	CASSFAGPSYNEQFF	TGTGCCAGCAGCTTCGCCGGTCCTTCCTACAATGAGCAGTTCTTC
-	TRBV29-1	TRBJ2-3	TRBD2	14	CSVVGLAGKNTQYF	TGCAGCGTTGTGGGACTAGCGGGGAAAAATACGCAGTATTTT
-	TRBV29-1	TRBJ2-3	-	12	CSVVRVIDTQYF	TGCAGCGTTGTAAGGGTTATAGATACGCAGTATTTT
-	TRBV9	TRBJ2-7	-	13	CASSAGSTYEQYF	TGTGCCAGCAGCGCCGGGTCTACCTACGAGCAGTACTTC
few	TRBV29-1	TRBJ2-5	-	12	CSVLSDQETQYF	TGCAGCGTTTTATCGGACCAAGAGACCCAGTACTTC
-	TRBV7-6	TRBJ2-1	-	15	CASSGKGKAYNEQFF	TGTGCCAGCAGCGGTAAGGGAAAGGCCTACAATGAGCAGTTCTTC
few	TRBV19	TRBJ1-2	-	16	CASSTLGGTNNYGYTF	TGTGCCAGTAGTACCCTCGGGGGGACCAACAACTATGGCTACACCTTC
few	TRBV15	TRBJ2-1	-	15	CATSPHGGPYNEQFF	TGTGCCACCAGCCCCCACGGGGGACCATACAATGAGCAGTTCTTC
few	TRBV30	TRBJ2-2	-	15	CAWSVSYINTGELFF	TGTGCCTGGAGTGTTTCGTACATCAACACCGGGGAGCTGTTTTTT
few	TRBV7-2	TRBJ2-7	-	14	CASSQTGSSYEQYF	TGTGCCAGCAGCCAGACAGGAAGCTCCTACGAGCAGTACTTC
-	TRBV19	TRBJ1-1	-	11	CASSIGIEAFF	TGTGCCAGTAGTATAGGTATTGAAGCTTTCTTT
few	TRBV28	TRBJ2-5	-	15	CASSFSGRRQETQYF	TGTGCCAGCAGTTTTAGTGGCCGGCGCCAAGAGACCCAGTACTTC
-	TRBV7-9	TRBJ2-5	TRBD2	15	CASSPRLAGEETQYF	TGTGCCAGCAGCCCAAGACTAGCGGGAGAAGAGACCCAGTACTTC
few	TRBV9	TRBJ2-3	-	14	CASSVSSGADTQYF	TGTGCCAGCAGCGTGAGTTCGGGGGCAGATACGCAGTATTTT
-	TRBV2	TRBJ2-4	TRBD2	13	CASTEGTINIQYF	TGTGCCAGCACCGAAGGGACTATAAACATTCAGTACTTC
-	TRBV11-2	TRBJ2-1	TRBD1	15	CASRPGQGATNEQFF	TGTGCCAGCAGGCCGGGACAGGGGGCTACCAATGAGCAGTTCTTC